The present T cell receptor beta chain was sequenced within a study of blood T cells in healthy people across ages. CDR3 length: 14 residues. A sample-barcoded 5' primer and a J-beta primer mix were used in a second PCR of roughly 7 to 11 cycles. TCRdb reprocessed the 5' RACE reads via MiXCR and lists one record per CDR3 protein. Among 600,000 to 650,000 distinct CDR3 sequences, about 53% were seen once, and the ten largest hold about two fifths. The receptor was derived from a man aged 60 to 69 in good health. The chain has TRBV21-1 and TRBJ2-7. TRBV21-1 is listed as a pseudogene. Sequencing input: blood. CDR3 region: CASSKETVNYEQYF. CDR3 in DNA: TGTGCCAGCAGCAAAGAAACAGTCAACTACGAGCAGTACTTC.